A selection of T cell receptor beta chains follows, all from one sample in a study of blood T cell repertoires in COVID-19. Sequencing used immunoSEQ multiplex PCR; TCRdb keeps in-frame clones, though not all of them. Here the sample spans approximately 230,000 clones, 85% to 90% being singletons. The sample was PBMCs or T cells enriched from blood (not recorded which). These receptors originate from a young man who had recovered from COVID-19. CDR3s include the opening cysteine and the closing phenylalanine or tryptophan. The D gene is left open where the match is weak. Only some rows state a clone size, as once, few, many or a class for expanded clones.

-,TRBV7-9,TRBJ2-1,TRBD1,TGTGCCAGCAGCACCACAATCACAGGGGTACCCTACAATGAGCAGTTCTTC,CASSTTITGVPYNEQFF
-,TRBV6-5,TRBJ1-1,-,TGTGCCAGCAGTTACCAGCTAGTAGGGGTGAACACTGAAGCTTTCTTT,CASSYQLVGVNTEAFF
-,TRBV11-2,TRBJ2-1,TRBD2,TGTGCCAGCAGCCCCCCGTGGGGTAGCGGGAAAGACAATGAGCAGTTCTTC,CASSPPWGSGKDNEQFF
-,TRBV7-3,TRBJ2-3,-,TGTGCCAGCAGCCCCCGACTAGGTGGCACAGATACGCAGTATTTT,CASSPRLGGTDTQYF
-,TRBV18,TRBJ2-7,TRBD2,TGTGCCAGCTCACCGGCGGGGGGGTCCTCCTACGAGCAGTACTTC,CASSPAGGSSYEQYF
-,TRBV11-3,TRBJ2-1,-,TGTGCCAGCAGCTTATCCCAGATTGCCAACAATGAGCAGTTCTTC,CASSLSQIANNEQFF
-,TRBV5-5,TRBJ2-7,-,TGTGCCAGCAGCTTACCACCGGTAGTAGCAGCCTACGAGCAGTACTTC,CASSLPPVVAAYEQYF
-,TRBV6-5,TRBJ1-5,-,TGTGCCAGCAGCAGGGTGTTCAATCAGCCCCAGCATTTT,CASSRVFNQPQHF
-,TRBV30,TRBJ1-6,-,TGTGCCTGGTCCGACAGCTATAATTCACCCCTCCACTTT,CAWSDSYNSPLHF
once,TRBV23-1,TRBJ2-3,TRBD1,TGCGCCAGCAGCCAAGGACAGGGGGCCTCAGATACGCAGTATTTT,CASSQGQGASDTQYF
-,TRBV21-1,TRBJ2-4,-,TGTGCCAGCAACCCAGGCGGGGTATACAAAAACATTCAGTACTTC,CASNPGGVYKNIQYF
-,TRBV11-3,TRBJ2-1,-,TGTGCCAGCAGCTTAGTTGGACAGCTCTACAATGAGCAGTTCTTC,CASSLVGQLYNEQFF
-,TRBV6-2/TRBV6-3,TRBJ1-1,TRBD1,TGTGCCAGCAGTGGGGGGGACAGGGACGCCGGAGGCACTGAAGCTTTCTTT,CASSGGDRDAGGTEAFF
-,TRBV6-5,TRBJ2-7,TRBD1,TGTGCCAGCAGTTACGAGGACAGGGGTCGAAAGCAGTACTTC,CASSYEDRGRKQYF
-,TRBV5-1,TRBJ2-7,-,TGCGCCAGCAGCATAGAAATTGCCGCGGCCGGGCAGTACTTC,CASSIEIAAAGQYF
few,TRBV7-9,TRBJ1-5,-,TGTGCCAGCAGCTTAGGGCAGGGGAATCAGCCCCAGCATTTT,CASSLGQGNQPQHF
-,TRBV19,TRBJ1-5,-,TGTGCCAGTAGTATAGTGTTTCGTACGAGACAGCCCCAGCATTTT,CASSIVFRTRQPQHF
-,TRBV19,TRBJ1-2,TRBD1,TGTGCCAGTAGTATCCAACGGGACAGTCCATGGTTCACCTTC,CASSIQRDSPWFTF
-,TRBV4-1,TRBJ2-4,-,TGCGCCAGCAGCCATACAGGGTATGGAAGGGCCAAAAACATTCAGTACTTC,CASSHTGYGRAKNIQYF
-,TRBV7-7,TRBJ2-3,TRBD1,TGTGCTAGCAGCTTAGGTCAGGGGGCGACAGATACGCAGTATTTT,CASSLGQGATDTQYF
-,TRBV10-1,TRBJ2-1,-,TGCGCCAGCAGTCCCAGGGGAAGGGCGGATGAGCAGTTCTTC,CASSPRGRADEQFF
-,TRBV7-8,TRBJ2-3,TRBD2,TGTGCCAGCTCCCCGGGGGGGGGAGATACGCAGTATTTT,CASSPGGGDTQYF
-,TRBV3-1/TRBV3-2,TRBJ1-6,-,TGTGCCAGCAGCCAAGGCAGGGGTAATTCACCCCTCCACTTT,CASSQGRGNSPLHF
-,TRBV5-1,TRBJ2-1,-,TGCGCCAGCAGCTTGCCGGAGGTTGAGCAGTTCTTC,CASSLPEVEQFF
-,TRBV6-2/TRBV6-3,TRBJ2-5,-,TGTGCCAGCAGTTTGAACTACCAAGAGACCCAGTACTTC,CASSLNYQETQYF
-,TRBV6-5,TRBJ2-7,TRBD2,TGTGCCAGCAGAGGACTAGCGGGAACGTACGAGCAGTACTTC,CASRGLAGTYEQYF
-,TRBV18,TRBJ2-1,TRBD1,TGTGCCAGCTCACCCGTTGGGACAGGGGAGTCGGATGAGCAGTTCTTC,CASSPVGTGESDEQFF
-,TRBV3-1/TRBV3-2,TRBJ2-2,-,TGTGCCAGCAGCCAAGAATTGACGGGAAGGACCGGGGAGCTGTTTTTT,CASSQELTGRTGELFF
once,TRBV11-2,TRBJ1-3,-,TGTGCCAGCAGCTCCGCTATGACTGGAAACACCATATATTTT,CASSSAMTGNTIYF
-,TRBV18,TRBJ2-5,-,TGTGCCAGCTCACCGGGGCGGTACCAAGAGACCCAGTACTTC,CASSPGRYQETQYF
-,TRBV27,TRBJ2-7,TRBD1,TGTGCCAGCAGTTACAGGGGGCTGGGCGAGCAGTACTTC,CASSYRGLGEQYF
few,TRBV6-2/TRBV6-3,TRBJ1-5,-,TGTGCCAGCAGTTACGTAGGAGCTTTTAATAGCAATCAGCCCCAGCATTTT,CASSYVGAFNSNQPQHF
-,TRBV5-1,TRBJ2-7,TRBD2,TGCGCCAGCAGCTTGGGCAATACCCGACTAGCGGGTGCGAGCGAGCAGTACTTC,CASSLGNTRLAGASEQYF
-,TRBV7-9,TRBJ1-4,-,TGTGCCAGCAGCTCTCCTATGGGGGGTTATAATGAAAAACTGTTTTTT,CASSSPMGGYNEKLFF
-,TRBV7-9,TRBJ1-3,-,TGTGCCAGCAGCTTAGAGGGGGATAACACCATATATTTT,CASSLEGDNTIYF
-,TRBV29-1,TRBJ1-1,-,TGCAGCGGCAGGGTGACTGTCACTGAAGCTTTCTTT,CSGRVTVTEAFF
-,TRBV7-9,TRBJ1-6,TRBD1,TGTGCCAGCAGCTTCCTAGGACAGGAAGGTTTGAATTCACCCCTCCACTTT,CASSFLGQEGLNSPLHF
-,TRBV19,TRBJ1-1,TRBD1,TGTGCCAGTAGCGAACAGGGGCTAGCGAGTGAAGCTTTCTTT,CASSEQGLASEAFF
-,TRBV19,TRBJ1-1,-,TGTGCCAGTAGTATGAGGGAGGTCACTGAAGCTTTCTTT,CASSMREVTEAFF
-,TRBV19,TRBJ1-1,TRBD1,TGTGCCAGTATCCCGACAGGGGGGAACACTGAAGCTTTCTTT,CASIPTGGNTEAFF